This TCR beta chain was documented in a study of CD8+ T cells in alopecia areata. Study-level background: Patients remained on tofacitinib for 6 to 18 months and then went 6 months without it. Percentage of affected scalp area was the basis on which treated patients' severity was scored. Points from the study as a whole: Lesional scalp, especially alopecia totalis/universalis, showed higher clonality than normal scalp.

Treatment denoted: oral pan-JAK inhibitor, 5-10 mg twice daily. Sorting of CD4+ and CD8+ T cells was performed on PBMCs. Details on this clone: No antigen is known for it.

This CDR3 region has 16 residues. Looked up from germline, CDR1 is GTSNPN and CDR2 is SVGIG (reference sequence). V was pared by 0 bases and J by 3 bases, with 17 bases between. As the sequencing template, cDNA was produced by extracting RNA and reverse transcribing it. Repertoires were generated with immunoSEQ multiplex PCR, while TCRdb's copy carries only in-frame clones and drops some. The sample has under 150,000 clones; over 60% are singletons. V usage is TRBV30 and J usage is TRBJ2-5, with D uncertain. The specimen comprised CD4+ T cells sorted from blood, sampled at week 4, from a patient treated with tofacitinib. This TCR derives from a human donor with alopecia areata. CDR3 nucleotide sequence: TGTGCCTGGAGTGTTGGGCAATTGACGGCAAAAGAGACCCAGTACTTC. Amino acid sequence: CAWSVGQLTAKETQYF.